What follows are 7 T cell receptor beta chains derived from one specimen sequenced in a study of blood T cell repertoires in COVID-19. Sequenced by immunoSEQ multiplex PCR; TCRdb stores in-frame clones only, minus some. The sample includes about 69,000 clones, roughly 87% of them seen just once. The specimen sequenced was peripheral blood. These receptors were taken from a woman aged 45-65 years with active COVID-19.

The chain employs TRBV18 and TRBJ2-1, with a weak D call TRBD2 (5 bases). CDR3 length equals 14 residues. Trimming stripped 3 bases from V and 5 bases from J, with 11 bases between. Germline V CDR1 and CDR2: KGHSH, LQKENI. DNA for the CDR3: TGTGCCAGCTCACCCCGGGATAGCCACAATGAGCAGTTCTTC. Translated: CASSPRDSHNEQFF.

The V gene is TRBV4-1, the J gene TRBJ2-2, with D perhaps matching TRBD2 (6 bases). Trimming cost V 0 bases and J 1 base, with 6 bases left between them. Germline V gives CDR1 MGHRA, CDR2 YSYEKL. CDR3 length equals 15 residues. The DNA of the CDR3 is TGCGCCAGCAGCCAAGAAGCGGGGAACACCGGGGAGCTGTTTTTT. Its translation: CASSQEAGNTGELFF.

This clone was counted once. The chain joins TRBV6-6 to TRBJ2-2; no firm D call. V was cut by 6 bases and J by 1 base, with 9 bases left in between. CDR1 MNHNY and CDR2 SVGAGI come from the germline V gene (reference sequence). The CDR3 is made up of 14 amino acids. CDR3 nucleotides: TGTGCCAGCAGAAAGACACTGAACACCGGGGAGCTGTTTTTT. It is translated as CASRKTLNTGELFF.

The rearrangement uses TRBV19 and TRBJ1-1; D may be TRBD1 (6 bases). V was shortened by 4 bases and J by 4 bases, with 16 bases between the two germline ends. The CDR3 runs to 15 residues. Germline V gene sequence: CDR1 LNHDA, CDR2 SQIVND (reference sequence). CDR3 nucleotide sequence: TGTGCCAGTAGTACCCAAGGACAGTGGGGCACTGAAGCTTTCTTT. It specifies CASSTQGQWGTEAFF.

This clone occurred once. The chain is built from TRBV24-1 and TRBJ1-5; the match to TRBD1 covers 9 bases. Germline trimming cut 7 bases from V and 4 bases from J; bases unmatched to any gene: 7. The CDR3 length is 15 residues. From germline, CDR1 is KGHDR and CDR2 SFDVKD. The CDR3, as DNA: TGTGCCACCAGGGGGATACAGGGGGCGAATCAGCCCCAGCATTTT. The encoded protein is CATRGIQGANQPQHF.

This chain uses TRBV9 with TRBJ2-4, with 7 nucleotides matching TRBD2. Unmatched junction bases numbered 6, after V lost 1 base and J lost 8 bases. This CDR3 comprises 14 residues. Germline V gene data show CDR1 as SGDLS and CDR2 as YYNGEE. The CDR3 is CASSVSSGTDIQYF. DNA of the CDR3: TGTGCCAGCAGCGTATCAAGCGGGACGGACATTCAGTACTTC.

In DNA, the CDR3 is TGTGCCAGCAGCTTAGACCGATTGGCGGGAGCGAGCTACGAGCAGTACTTC. Protein sequence: CASSLDRLAGASYEQYF. This chain uses TRBV11-3 with TRBJ2-7; the match to TRBD2 covers 7 bases. Trimming cost V 0 bases and J 3 bases; bases outside gene matches: 11. CDR3 length: 17 amino acids. Looked up from germline, CDR1 is SGHNT and CDR2 is YENEEA.